The T cell receptor (beta chain) described here comes from a study of OX40 agonist ivuxolimab in advanced cancers. Some clones are missing from TCRdb's copy, which holds only in-frame ones; the method was immunoSEQ multiplex PCR. The sample contains roughly 63,000 clones, roughly nine tenths of which appear only once. The CDR3 has 16 amino acids. Trimming removed 7 bases at V and 1 base at J, with 18 bases between. Germline CDR1 is SGHVS and CDR2 is FNYEAQ. The sequence derives from an adult with an advanced solid tumor such as melanoma, head and neck, liver or kidney cancer. V usage is TRBV7-6 and J usage is TRBJ2-3; no firm D call. Sequencing was performed on CD4+ or CD8+ T cells sorted from blood, taken in a trial of the OX40 agonist ivuxolimab. Written as DNA, the CDR3 is TGTGCCAGCACCGGCCTCTGGGGATTTGGCACAGATACGCAGTATTTT. Encoded protein: CASTGLWGFGTDTQYF.